This T cell receptor (beta chain) was sequenced in a study of T cell responses to AZD1222 COVID-19 vaccine. As concerns this clone: The antigen is not known.

Points from the study as a whole: Donors skewed white British and female; clonal diversity was possibly underestimated. A reported finding is that nearly half of spike-specific TCRs target unmutated variant regions.

Libraries were prepared by immunoSEQ multiplex PCR; TCRdb keeps only in-frame clonotypes and omits some of them. Among over 65,000 clones, 92% were seen once, and the ten largest hold around 7.1%. The clonotype comes from an adult in good health. The material sequenced was peripheral blood, taken on day 0 of MenACWY control vaccination.

The CDR3 reads CASRDRVGNTIYF. The CDR3 DNA follows: TGCGCCAGCCGGGACAGGGTTGGAAACACCATATATTTT. The rearrangement links TRBV10-2 to TRBJ1-3; 9 nucleotides match TRBD1. J gave up 3 bases and V 8 bases, and 2 bases lay outside the gene matches. Germline CDR1 and CDR2: WSHSY and SAAADI. The CDR3 runs 13 residues.